A single sample gave rise to the 13 T cell receptor beta chains below, sequenced in a study of human T cells and chemical hapten exposure. Indicated time point: patch test 3, about 24 weeks after DPC sensitization. As to treatment: therapeutic diphenylcyclopropenone sensitization with weekly scalp DPC. TCRdb re-called the RACE reads through MiXCR, storing one row per CDR3 protein. In the table there are 82,000 or so distinct CDR3 sequences, over 10% of which are singletons. The specimen comprised whole blood, sampled in connection with sensitization to the hapten diphenylcyclopropenone (DPC). These receptors were taken from a woman aged 50 to 65 with alopecia areata. Some clones in this sample may be carry-over from other donors' samples.

This clonotype was picked up many times. The V call is TRBV27, the J call TRBJ2-4; possibly TRBD1 for D (6 bases). Germline loops: CDR1 MNHEY, CDR2 SMNVEV (reference sequence). This CDR3 is 14 amino acids long. Trimming shortened V by 5 bases and J by 1 base, and 9 bases separated the two germline ends. CDR3 region: CASSVQGAKNIQYF. The CDR3 nucleotides are TGTGCCAGCAGTGTCCAGGGGGCCAAAAACATTCAGTACTTC.

The chain couples TRBV20-1 to TRBJ2-2; D might be TRBD1 or TRBD2, each matching 7 bases. Trimming pared 4 bases from V and 7 bases from J, leaving 19 bases between. Per germline, CDR1 DFQATT and CDR2 SNEGSKA (reference sequence). This CDR3 has 15 amino acids. The CDR3 sequence: CSANARGRAVGELFF. The CDR3, as DNA: TGCAGTGCTAATGCCAGGGGGAGGGCCGTCGGGGAGCTGTTTTTT.

The chain links TRBV12-3 or TRBV12-4 to TRBJ2-2; 7 bases match TRBD2. J was trimmed by 1 base and V by 4 bases; bases with no gene match: 6. The CDR3 extends over 16 amino acids. CDR3 bases: TGTGCCAGCAGTTCGATTAGCGGGCAGAACACCGGGGAGCTGTTTTTT. Protein product: CASSSISGQNTGELFF.

This clonotype has a handful of counts. The chain has TRBV11-2 and TRBJ2-5; D remains unclear. Germline V gene sequence: CDR1 SGHAT, CDR2 FQNNGV. The CDR3 has 13 residues. V dropped 1 base and J dropped 5 bases, with 8 bases sitting between them. CDR3 coding DNA: TGTGCCAGCAGCTTAGGAGGTGCCGAGACCCAGTACTTC. Protein: CASSLGGAETQYF.

In its sample, this clonotype was seen many times. The chain uses TRBV10-3 and TRBJ2-1, with D maybe TRBD1 (5 bases). The CDR3 is made up of 13 amino acids. The V end lost 6 bases, the J end lost 3 bases, and 9 bases lay between the germline ends. Germline-derived CDR1 and CDR2 are ENHRY and SYGVKD. The CDR3 loop reads CAIRDTIYNEQFF. CDR3 coding DNA: TGTGCCATCAGGGACACCATCTACAATGAGCAGTTCTTC.

This clonotype occurred a few times. The CDR3 DNA sequence: TGCGCCAGCAGCTTGGAGGGCAGGGTGGTCGCAGATACGCAGTATTTT. This gives the protein CASSLEGRVVADTQYF. V usage is TRBV5-1 and J usage is TRBJ2-3; a weak D match, TRBD1 (5 bases). The CDR3 extends over 16 amino acids. V was clipped by 0 bases and J by 4 bases, with 15 bases between them. Germline lookup yields CDR1 SGHRS and CDR2 YFSETQ.

This clonotype has ten or more counts. This chain joins TRBV20-1 and TRBJ1-6; tentatively, D is TRBD1 (5 bases). CDR1 DFQATT and CDR2 SNEGSKA come from the germline V gene (reference sequence). The CDR3 totals 14 residues. Trimming took 0 bases from V and 9 from J, leaving 12 bases between them. The CDR3 reads CSARDQGGVSPLHF. The CDR3 DNA sequence: TGCAGTGCTAGAGATCAGGGAGGTGTTTCACCCCTCCACTTT.

This clonotype was counted between two and nine times. In nucleotides, the CDR3 is TGTGCCAGCAGTCGACCACCACAGGGGATGAACACTGAAGCTTTCTTT. It specifies CASSRPPQGMNTEAFF. The chain uses TRBV6-5 and TRBJ1-1, with TRBD1 matching over 7 bases. The CDR3 spans 16 residues. The ends lost 5 bases at V and 0 bases at J; junction bases unmatched: 9. The germline V gene encodes CDR1 MNHEY and CDR2 SVGAGI.

The V and J genes are TRBV28 and TRBJ2-3, with 14 bases lining up with TRBD2. Germline CDR1 MDHEN, CDR2 SYDVKM. CDR3 length equals 16 residues. V dropped 4 bases and J dropped 6; count of bases not matched to a gene: 6. CDR3: CASSSPGTSGSDTQYF. CDR3 nucleotides: TGTGCCAGCAGTTCACCCGGGACTAGCGGGAGTGATACGCAGTATTTT.

This chain links TRBV15 with TRBJ2-5; D ambiguous. Germline V CDR1 and CDR2: LNHNV, YYDKDF (reference sequence). Trimming shortened V by 2 bases and J by 3 bases, and 4 bases separated the two germline ends. The CDR3 runs to 12 residues. The CDR3 is CATSRPKETQYF. The CDR3 coding sequence is TGTGCCACCAGCAGACCAAAAGAGACCCAGTACTTC.

Ten or more counts support this clonotype. This chain's CDR3 is CASSSPRTDTQYF. CDR3 nucleotides: TGTGCCAGCAGCTCACCAAGGACAGATACGCAGTATTTT. The chain links TRBV11-2 to TRBJ2-3, with no clear D. This CDR3 is built from 13 residues. Germline loops: CDR1 SGHAT, CDR2 FQNNGV. Trimming removed 4 bases at V and 3 bases at J, with 8 bases between.

This chain uses TRBV9 with TRBJ1-4; weak D call: TRBD1 (6 bases). The CDR3 is 14 amino acids. CDR1 and CDR2 (germline): SGDLS, YYNGEE. Trimming pared 0 bases from V and 4 bases from J, leaving 7 bases between. CDR3 nucleotide sequence: TGTGCCAGCAGCGTAGAGGGGGATAATGAAAAACTGTTTTTT. It codes for CASSVEGDNEKLFF.

This clonotype came up a few times. This rearrangement joins TRBV7-6 to TRBJ1-1; D unclear. Germline-derived CDR1 and CDR2 are SGHVS and FNYEAQ. V was cut by 6 bases and J by 2 bases, with 10 bases left in between. The CDR3 length is 13 residues. CDR3: CASRGPVNTEAFF. The CDR3, as DNA: TGTGCCAGCAGAGGACCAGTCAACACTGAAGCTTTCTTT.